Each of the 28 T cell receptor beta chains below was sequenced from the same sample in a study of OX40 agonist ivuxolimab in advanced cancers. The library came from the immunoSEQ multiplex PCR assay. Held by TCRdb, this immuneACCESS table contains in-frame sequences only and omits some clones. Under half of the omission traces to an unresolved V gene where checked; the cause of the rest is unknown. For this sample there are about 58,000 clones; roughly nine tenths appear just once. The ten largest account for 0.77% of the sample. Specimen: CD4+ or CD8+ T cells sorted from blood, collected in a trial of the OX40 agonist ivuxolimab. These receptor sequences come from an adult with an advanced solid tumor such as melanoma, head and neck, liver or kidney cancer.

The CDR3, as DNA: TGTGCCAGCAGTGAAACGATAGGGCCCGTAACTAGCGTTGAGCAGTTCTTC. This gives the protein CASSETIGPVTSVEQFF. The chain employs TRBV6-1 and TRBJ2-1, with TRBD2 matching over 7 bases. This CDR3 has 17 amino acids. CDR1 is MNHNS and CDR2 is SASEGT in the germline V gene. The junction had 16 bases not matched to a gene; V was cut back by 2 bases and J by 9 bases.

CDR3 region: CSVGLAGGQETQYF. CDR3 nucleotide sequence: TGCAGCGTTGGACTAGCGGGGGGCCAAGAGACCCAGTACTTC. The V call is TRBV29-1, the J call TRBJ2-5; 13 nucleotides line up with TRBD2. The CDR3 has 14 amino acids. Germline V lookup: CDR1 SQVTM, CDR2 ANQGSEA. V lost 4 bases, J lost 1 base, and 0 bases stayed unmatched.

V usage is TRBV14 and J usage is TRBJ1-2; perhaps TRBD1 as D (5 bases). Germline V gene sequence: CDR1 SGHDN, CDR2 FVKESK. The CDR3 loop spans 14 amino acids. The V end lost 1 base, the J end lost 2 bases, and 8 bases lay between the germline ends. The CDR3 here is CASSQVRQNYGYTF. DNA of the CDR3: TGTGCCAGCAGCCAAGTGCGACAGAACTATGGCTACACCTTC.

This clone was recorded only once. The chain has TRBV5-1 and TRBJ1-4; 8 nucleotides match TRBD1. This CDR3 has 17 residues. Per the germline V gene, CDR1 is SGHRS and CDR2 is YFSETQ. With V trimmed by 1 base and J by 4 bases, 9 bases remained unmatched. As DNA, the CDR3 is TGCGCCAGCAGCTTGTGGGGTGACAGGGGCCTTAATGAAAAACTGTTTTTT. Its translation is CASSLWGDRGLNEKLFF.

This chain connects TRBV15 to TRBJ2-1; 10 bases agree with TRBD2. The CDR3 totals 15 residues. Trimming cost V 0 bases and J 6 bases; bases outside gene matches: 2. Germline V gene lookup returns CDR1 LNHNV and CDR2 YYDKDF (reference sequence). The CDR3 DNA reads TGTGCCACCAGCAGAGATTCTAGCGGGGGCAATGAGCAGTTCTTC. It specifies CATSRDSSGGNEQFF.

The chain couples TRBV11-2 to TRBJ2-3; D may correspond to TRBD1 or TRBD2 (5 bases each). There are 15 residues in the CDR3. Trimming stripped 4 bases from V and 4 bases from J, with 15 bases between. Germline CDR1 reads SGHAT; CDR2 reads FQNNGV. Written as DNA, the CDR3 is TGTGCCAGCAGCTCCCAGGGTGCGGGCCCAGATACGCAGTATTTT. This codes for CASSSQGAGPDTQYF.

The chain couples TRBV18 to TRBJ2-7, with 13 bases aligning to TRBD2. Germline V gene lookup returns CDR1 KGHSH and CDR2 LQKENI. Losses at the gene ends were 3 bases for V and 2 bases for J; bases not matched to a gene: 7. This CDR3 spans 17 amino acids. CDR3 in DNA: TGTGCCAGCTCACCCCGGACTAGCGGGAGACAGACCTACGAGCAGTACTTC. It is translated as CASSPRTSGRQTYEQYF.

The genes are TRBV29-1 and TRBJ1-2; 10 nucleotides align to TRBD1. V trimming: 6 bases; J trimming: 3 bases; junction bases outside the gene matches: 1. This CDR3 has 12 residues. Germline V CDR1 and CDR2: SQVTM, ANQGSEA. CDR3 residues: CSVGQGDYGYTF. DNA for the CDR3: TGCAGCGTCGGACAGGGGGACTATGGCTACACCTTC.

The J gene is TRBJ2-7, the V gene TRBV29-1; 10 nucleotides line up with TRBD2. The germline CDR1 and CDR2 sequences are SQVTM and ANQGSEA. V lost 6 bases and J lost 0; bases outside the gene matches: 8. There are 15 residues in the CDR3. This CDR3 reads CSVTVLAGSSYEQYF. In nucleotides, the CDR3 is TGCAGCGTCACCGTACTAGCGGGGAGCTCCTACGAGCAGTACTTC.

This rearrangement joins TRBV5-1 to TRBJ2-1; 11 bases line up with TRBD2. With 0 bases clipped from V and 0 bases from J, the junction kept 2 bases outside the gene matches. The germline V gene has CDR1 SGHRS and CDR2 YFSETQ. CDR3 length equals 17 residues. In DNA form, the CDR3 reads TGCGCCAGCAGCTTGGTAACTAGCGGGAGCTCCTACAATGAGCAGTTCTTC. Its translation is CASSLVTSGSSYNEQFF.

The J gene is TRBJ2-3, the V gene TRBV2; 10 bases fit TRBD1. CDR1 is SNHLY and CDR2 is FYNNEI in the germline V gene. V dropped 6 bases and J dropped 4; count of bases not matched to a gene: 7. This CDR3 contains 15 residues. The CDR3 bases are TGTGCCAGCAGCCTGACAGGGGGCAACGCAGATACGCAGTATTTT. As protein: CASSLTGGNADTQYF.

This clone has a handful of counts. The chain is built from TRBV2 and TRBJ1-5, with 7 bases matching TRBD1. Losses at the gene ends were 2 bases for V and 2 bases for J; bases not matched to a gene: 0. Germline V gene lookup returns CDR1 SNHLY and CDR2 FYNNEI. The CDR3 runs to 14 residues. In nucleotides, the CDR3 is TGTGCCAGCAGTGAACAGGGGGGCAATCAGCCCCAGCATTTT. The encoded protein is CASSEQGGNQPQHF.

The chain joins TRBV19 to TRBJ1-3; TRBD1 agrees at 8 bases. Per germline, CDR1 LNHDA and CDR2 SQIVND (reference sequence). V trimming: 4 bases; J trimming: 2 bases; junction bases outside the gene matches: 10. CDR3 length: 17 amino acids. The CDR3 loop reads CASSTIRQGTPGNTIYF. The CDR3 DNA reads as TGTGCCAGTAGTACCATCCGACAGGGGACCCCTGGAAACACCATATATTTT.

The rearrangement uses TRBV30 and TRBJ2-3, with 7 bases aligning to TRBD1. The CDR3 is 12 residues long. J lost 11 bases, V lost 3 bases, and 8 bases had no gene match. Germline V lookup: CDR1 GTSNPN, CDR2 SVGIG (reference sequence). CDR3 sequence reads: CAWSPGQALQYF. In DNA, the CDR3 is TGTGCCTGGAGCCCAGGACAGGCCTTGCAGTATTTT.

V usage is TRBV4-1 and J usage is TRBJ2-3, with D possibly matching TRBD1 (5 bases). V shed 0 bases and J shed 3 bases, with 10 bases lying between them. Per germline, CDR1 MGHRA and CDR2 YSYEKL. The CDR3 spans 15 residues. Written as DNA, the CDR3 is TGCGCCAGCAGCCAAGATTTAGGGGCTACAGATACGCAGTATTTT. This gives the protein CASSQDLGATDTQYF.

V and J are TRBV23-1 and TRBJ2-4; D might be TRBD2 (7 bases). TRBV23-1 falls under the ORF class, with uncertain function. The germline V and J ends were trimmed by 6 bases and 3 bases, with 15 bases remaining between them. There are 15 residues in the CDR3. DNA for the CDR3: TGCGCCAGCAGCCCGGGGAGGGGGGGCAAAAACATTCAGTACTTC. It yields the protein CASSPGRGGKNIQYF.

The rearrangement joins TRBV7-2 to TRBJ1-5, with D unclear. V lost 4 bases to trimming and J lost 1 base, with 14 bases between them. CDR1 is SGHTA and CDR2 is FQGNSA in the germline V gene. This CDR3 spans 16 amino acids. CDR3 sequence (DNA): TGTGCCAGCAGCTCAACCGGACGGACCAGCAATCAGCCCCAGCATTTT. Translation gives CASSSTGRTSNQPQHF.

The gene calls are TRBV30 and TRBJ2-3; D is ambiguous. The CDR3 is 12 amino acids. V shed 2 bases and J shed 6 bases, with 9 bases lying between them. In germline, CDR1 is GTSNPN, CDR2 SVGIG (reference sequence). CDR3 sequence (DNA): TGTGCCTGGAGTTTGTTGGGGGATACGCAGTATTTT. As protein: CAWSLLGDTQYF.

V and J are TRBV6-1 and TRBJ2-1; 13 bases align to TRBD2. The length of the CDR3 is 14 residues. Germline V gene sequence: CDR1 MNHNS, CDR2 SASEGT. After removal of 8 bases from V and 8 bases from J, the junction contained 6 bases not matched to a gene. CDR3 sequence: CASLLAGGPDEQFF. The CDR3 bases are TGTGCCAGCTTACTAGCGGGGGGGCCCGATGAGCAGTTCTTC.

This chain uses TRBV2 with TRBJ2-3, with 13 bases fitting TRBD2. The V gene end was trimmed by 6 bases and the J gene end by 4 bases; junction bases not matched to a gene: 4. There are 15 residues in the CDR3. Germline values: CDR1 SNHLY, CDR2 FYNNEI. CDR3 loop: CASRRTSGSADTQYF. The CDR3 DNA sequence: TGTGCCAGCAGGAGGACTAGCGGGAGCGCAGATACGCAGTATTTT. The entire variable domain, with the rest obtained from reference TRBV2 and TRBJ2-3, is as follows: EPEVTQTPSHQVTQMGQEVILRCVPISNHLYFYWYRQILGQKVEFLVSFYNNEISEKSEIFDDQFSVERPDGSNFTLKIRSTKLEDSAMYFCASRRTSGSADTQYFGPGTRLTVL.

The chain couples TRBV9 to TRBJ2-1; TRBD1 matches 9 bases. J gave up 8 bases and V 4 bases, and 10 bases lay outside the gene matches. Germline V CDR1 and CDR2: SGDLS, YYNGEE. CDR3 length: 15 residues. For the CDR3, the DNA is TGTGCCAGCAGCTTAGGGACAGGGAATAGGGATGAGCAGTTCTTC. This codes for CASSLGTGNRDEQFF.

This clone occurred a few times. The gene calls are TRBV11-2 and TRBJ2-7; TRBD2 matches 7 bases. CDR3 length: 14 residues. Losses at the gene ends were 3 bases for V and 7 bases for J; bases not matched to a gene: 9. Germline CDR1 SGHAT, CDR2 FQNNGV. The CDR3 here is CASSFSGGGGEQYF. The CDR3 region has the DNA TGTGCCAGCAGCTTTAGCGGTGGGGGAGGGGAGCAGTACTTC. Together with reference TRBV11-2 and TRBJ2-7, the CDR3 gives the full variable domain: EAGVAQSPRYKIIEKRQSVAFWCNPISGHATLYWYQQILGQGPKLLIQFQNNGVVDDSQLPKDRFSAERLKGVDSTLKIQPAKLEDSAVYLCASSFSGGGGEQYFGPGTRLTVT.

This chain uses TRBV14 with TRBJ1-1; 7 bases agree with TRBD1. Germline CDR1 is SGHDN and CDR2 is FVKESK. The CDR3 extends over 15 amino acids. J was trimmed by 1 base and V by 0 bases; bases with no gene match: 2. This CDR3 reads CASSQERTGNTEAFF. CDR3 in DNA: TGTGCCAGCAGCCAAGAACGGACAGGGAACACTGAAGCTTTCTTT. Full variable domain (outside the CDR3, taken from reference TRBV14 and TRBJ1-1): EAGVTQFPSHSVIEKGQTVTLRCDPISGHDNLYWYRRVMGKEIKFLLHFVKESKQDESGMPNNRFLAERTGGTYSTLKVQPAELEDSGVYFCASSQERTGNTEAFFGQGTRLTVV.

CDR3 in amino acids: CASSLEGARGGELFF. The CDR3 DNA follows: TGCGCCAGCAGCTTGGAAGGGGCGCGGGGCGGGGAGCTGTTTTTT. The V gene is TRBV5-1, the J gene TRBJ2-2, with a tentative D call TRBD2 (6 bases). Germline V gene data show CDR1 as SGHRS and CDR2 as YFSETQ. V dropped 0 bases and J dropped 7 bases, with 13 bases sitting between them. This CDR3 spans 15 amino acids.

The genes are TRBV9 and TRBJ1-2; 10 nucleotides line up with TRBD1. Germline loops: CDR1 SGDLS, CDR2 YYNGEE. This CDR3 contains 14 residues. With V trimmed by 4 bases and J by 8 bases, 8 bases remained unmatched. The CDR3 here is CASSPRQGAGGYTF. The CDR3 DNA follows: TGTGCCAGCAGCCCACGACAGGGGGCGGGAGGCTACACCTTC.

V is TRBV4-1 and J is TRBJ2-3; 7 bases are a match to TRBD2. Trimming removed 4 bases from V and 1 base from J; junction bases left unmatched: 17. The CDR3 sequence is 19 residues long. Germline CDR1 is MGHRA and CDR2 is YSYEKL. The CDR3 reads CASSLSIGAGFSRTDTQYF. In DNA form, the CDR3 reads TGCGCCAGCAGCCTCTCTATTGGAGCGGGGTTTTCTCGCACAGATACGCAGTATTTT.

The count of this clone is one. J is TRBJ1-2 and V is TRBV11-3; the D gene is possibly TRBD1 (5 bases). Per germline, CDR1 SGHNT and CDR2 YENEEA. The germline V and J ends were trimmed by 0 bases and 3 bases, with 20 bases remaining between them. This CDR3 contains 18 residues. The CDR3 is CASSLEGMQGRMDYGYTF. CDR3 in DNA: TGTGCCAGCAGCTTAGAGGGAATGCAGGGACGAATGGACTATGGCTACACCTTC.

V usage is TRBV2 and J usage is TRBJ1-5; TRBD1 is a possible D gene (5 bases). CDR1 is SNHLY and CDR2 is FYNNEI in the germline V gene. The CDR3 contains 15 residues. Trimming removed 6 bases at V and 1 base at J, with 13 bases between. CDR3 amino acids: CASRREDISNQPQHF. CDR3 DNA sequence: TGTGCCAGCAGGCGCGAGGACATCAGCAATCAGCCCCAGCATTTT.